Each of the 12 T cell receptor beta chains below was sequenced from the same sample in a study of CD8+ T cells in alopecia areata. The treatment denotes: oral pan-JAK inhibitor, 5-10 mg twice daily. Extracted RNA was reverse transcribed, and the resulting cDNA served as sequencing template. Libraries were prepared by immunoSEQ multiplex PCR; TCRdb keeps only in-frame clonotypes and omits some of them. This sample yields around 290,000 clones, of which roughly 60% are seen a single time; under 2% belongs to the top ten. The sample in question was CD4+ T cells sorted from blood, obtained at week 24, from a patient treated with tofacitinib. These receptors all stem from a human donor with alopecia areata.

This chain links TRBV30 with TRBJ1-5, with D hard to call. The length of the CDR3 is 16 residues. CDR1 and CDR2 (germline): GTSNPN, SVGIG (reference sequence). V was shortened by 5 bases and J by 5 bases, with 22 bases between the two germline ends. In DNA form, the CDR3 reads TGTGCCTGGTCGCCTCTTACCGGTCTCACCTATCAGCCCCAGCATTTT. Translating gives CAWSPLTGLTYQPQHF.

A few counts support this clone. The chain links TRBV5-7 to TRBJ2-2; D not certain. TRBV5-7 is placed among ORFs of uncertain function. This CDR3 has 14 residues. V was cut by 0 bases and J by 2 bases, with 5 bases left in between. Here the CDR3 reads CASSLGRNTGELFF. The CDR3 DNA sequence: TGTGCCAGCAGCTTGGGACGTAACACCGGGGAGCTGTTTTTT.

This clone was observed a handful of times. V is TRBV2 and J is TRBJ1-2; no firm D call. From germline, CDR1 is SNHLY and CDR2 FYNNEI. Trimming pared 4 bases from V and 14 bases from J, leaving 14 bases between. This CDR3 comprises 11 residues. This chain's CDR3 is CASSATWIATF. The CDR3 DNA reads as TGTGCCAGCAGTGCGACCTGGATCGCGACCTTC. Looking up the rest from reference TRBV2 and TRBJ1-2 gives the full variable domain: EPEVTQTPSHQVTQMGQEVILRCVPISNHLYFYWYRQILGQKVEFLVSFYNNEISEKSEIFDDQFSVERPDGSNFTLKIRSTKLEDSAMYFCASSATWIATFGSGTRLTVV.

The table lists this clone with a few counts. Here the CDR3 reads CAISRGDETGELFF. The CDR3, as DNA: TGTGCCATCAGTAGGGGAGATGAAACCGGGGAGCTGTTTTTT. The gene calls are TRBV10-3 and TRBJ2-2; D is perhaps TRBD1 or TRBD2 (5 bases each). CDR3 length: 14 amino acids. Deletions cut 5 bases from V and 5 bases from J, with 12 bases between. CDR1 ENHRY and CDR2 SYGVKD come from the germline V gene.

This chain connects TRBV28 to TRBJ1-5; weak D call: TRBD1 (6 bases). The CDR3 consists of 15 residues. V was pared by 6 bases and J by 1 base, with 13 bases between. CDR1 and CDR2 (germline): MDHEN, SYDVKM. The CDR3, as DNA: TGTGCCAGCAGCCGGGGCCAGGGGAGCAATCAGCCCCAGCATTTT. Residues: CASSRGQGSNQPQHF.

Many counts were recorded for this clone. This sample includes further DNA sequences coding for the same CDR3. J is TRBJ2-7 and V is TRBV9; the match to TRBD1 covers 10 bases. Germline V gene lookup returns CDR1 SGDLS and CDR2 YYNGEE. V gave up 2 bases and J gave up 2 bases; unmatched junction bases: 4. This CDR3 contains 15 residues. CDR3 protein: CASSVGQGGTYEQYF. In nucleotides, the CDR3 is TGTGCCAGCAGCGTTGGACAGGGGGGGACCTACGAGCAGTACTTC.

The chain joins TRBV5-6 to TRBJ1-2, with D unresolved. Germline CDR1 is SGHDT and CDR2 is YYEEEE. V lost 5 bases to trimming and J lost 3 bases, with 17 bases between them. The length of the CDR3 is 15 residues. The CDR3 region has the DNA TGTGCCAGCAGTTCGCCCTCTTATGGTCACTATGGCTACACCTTC. This encodes CASSSPSYGHYGYTF.

This clone was recorded only once. V and J are TRBV7-9 and TRBJ2-3, with 8 bases aligning to TRBD2. V was clipped by 2 bases and J by 4 bases; unmatched bases: 11. The CDR3 spans 17 residues. Per the germline V gene, CDR1 is SEHNR and CDR2 is FQNEAQ (reference sequence). This CDR3 reads CASSLNRLASDSDTQYF. In DNA form, the CDR3 reads TGTGCCAGCAGCTTAAATCGACTAGCGTCGGACTCAGATACGCAGTATTTT.

The V and J genes are TRBV6-5 and TRBJ1-5; no clear D. The length of the CDR3 is 15 residues. Per the germline V gene, CDR1 is MNHEY and CDR2 is SVGAGI. V was trimmed by 0 bases and J by 4 bases, leaving 10 bases between them. CDR3 DNA: TGTGCCAGCAGTTACTCGTGGCACCCAAATCAGCCCCAGCATTTT. Amino acid sequence: CASSYSWHPNQPQHF.

The chain carries TRBV5-4 and TRBJ1-1; D is possibly TRBD1 (5 bases). Germline CDR1 SGHNT, CDR2 YYREEE (reference sequence). The CDR3 length is 14 residues. Trimming took off 5 bases at V and 0 bases at J, with 11 bases between the two ends. In DNA, the CDR3 is TGTGCCAGCAGTTCCGGGGGAATGAACACTGAAGCTTTCTTT. Its translation is CASSSGGMNTEAFF.

This clone was recorded a few times. V gene TRBV30 combines with J gene TRBJ1-5; possibly TRBD1 for D (6 bases). Germline assignment: CDR1 GTSNPN and CDR2 SVGIG (reference sequence). The V and J ends lost 5 bases and 5 bases respectively, with 16 bases between them. The CDR3 has 14 amino acids. The CDR3 protein is CAWAGAGGDQPQHF. CDR3 sequence (DNA): TGTGCCTGGGCGGGGGCAGGTGGGGATCAGCCCCAGCATTTT.

The gene calls are TRBV30 and TRBJ1-2, with a weak D call TRBD1 (6 bases). The germline V and J ends were trimmed by 8 bases and 5 bases, with 21 bases remaining between them. The CDR3 length is 14 residues. Germline CDR1 reads GTSNPN; CDR2 reads SVGIG (reference sequence). This CDR3 reads CARGGGRQGYGYTF. The CDR3 DNA is TGTGCCCGGGGAGGGGGACGGCAGGGATATGGCTACACCTTC.